This T cell receptor beta chain was captured in a study of blood T cell repertoires in COVID-19. Study-level information: Sites in the United States, Italy and Spain provided acute and convalescent COVID-19 samples. The cDNA or gDNA used as material had been derived from T cells, B-cell-depleted T cells, or PBMCs.

In the original workflow: Researchers report that nucleated cell counts were estimated from reference gene primer amplification. Generated by immunoSEQ multiplex PCR, the TCRdb table keeps only in-frame clones and is missing some. That table furnishes V, J and clone size, whereas the DNA furnished D and trimming. The repertoire consists of about 230,000 clones, with 80% to 85% occurring once and the leading ten covering around 4.4%. This clone was counted a single time. Different DNA sequences within this sample yield the same CDR3. The germline gives CDR1 MNHEY, CDR2 SVGEGT. The CDR3 length is 14 residues. The junction had 1 base not matched to a gene; V was cut back by 2 bases and J by 5 bases.

The TCR was taken from a man aged 45-60 years with active or convalescent COVID-19. V is TRBV6-2 or TRBV6-3 and J is TRBJ2-5; 11 bases are a match to TRBD2. Material: peripheral blood. CDR3 amino acids: CASSYLAGGETQYF. In DNA, the CDR3 is TGTGCCAGCAGTTACCTAGCGGGGGGTGAGACCCAGTACTTC.